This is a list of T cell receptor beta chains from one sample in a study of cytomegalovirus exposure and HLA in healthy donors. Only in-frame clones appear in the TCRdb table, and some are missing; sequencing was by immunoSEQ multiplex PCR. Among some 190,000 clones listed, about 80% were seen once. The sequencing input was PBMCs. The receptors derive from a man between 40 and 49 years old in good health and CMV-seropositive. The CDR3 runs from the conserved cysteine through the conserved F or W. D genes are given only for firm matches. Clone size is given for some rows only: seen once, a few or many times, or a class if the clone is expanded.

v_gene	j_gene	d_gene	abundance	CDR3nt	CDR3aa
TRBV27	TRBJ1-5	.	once	TGTGCCAGCAGTTTATCACGGTCGAACAATCAGCCCCAGCATTTT	CASSLSRSNNQPQHF
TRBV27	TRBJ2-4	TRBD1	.	TGTGCCAGCAGTTTATCTGGGACAGGGATAAGAAACATTCAGTACTTC	CASSLSGTGIRNIQYF
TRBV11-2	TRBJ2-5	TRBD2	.	TGTGCCAGCAGCTTCCCCGGGACTAGCGGGGGGGTTGGAGAGACCCAGTACTTC	CASSFPGTSGGVGETQYF
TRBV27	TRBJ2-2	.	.	TGTGCCAGCAAACTAGCTACCACCGGGGAGCTGCTTTTT	CASKLATTGELLF
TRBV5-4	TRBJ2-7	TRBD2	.	TGTGCCAGCAGCGATCCCTGGGGGGGGGACTACGAGCAGTACTTC	CASSDPWGGDYEQYF
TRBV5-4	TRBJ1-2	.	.	TGCGCCAGCAGCCAAGAAATCACGGCTAACTATGGCTACACCTTC	CASSQEITANYGYTF
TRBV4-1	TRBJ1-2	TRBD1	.	TGCGCCAGCAGGGCCTACCGAGGACAGGGTAATGGCTACACCTTC	CASRAYRGQGNGYTF
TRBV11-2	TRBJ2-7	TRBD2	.	TGTGCCAGCAGCCTCACTAGCGGGATTCCCTACGAGCAGTACTTC	CASSLTSGIPYEQYF
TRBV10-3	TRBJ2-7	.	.	TGTGCCATCAGTGACCGACAGGAGAGAGGCAGGGAGGGGAGGGGCGAGCAGTACTTC	CAISDRQERGREGRGEQYF
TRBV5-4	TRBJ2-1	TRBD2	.	TGTGCCAGCAGTTGGACTAGCGGGAGCAATGAGCAGTTCTTC	CASSWTSGSNEQFF
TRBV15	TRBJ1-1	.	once	TGTGCCACCAGCAGAGACCAGGCGACTGAAGCTTTCTTT	CATSRDQATEAFF
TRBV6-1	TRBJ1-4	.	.	TGTGCCAGCAGGAGACTCGAAGAAAAACTGTTTTTT	CASRRLEEKLFF
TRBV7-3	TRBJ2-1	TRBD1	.	TGTGCCAGCAGCTTCCACAGGGGCGATGAGCAGTTCTTC	CASSFHRGDEQFF
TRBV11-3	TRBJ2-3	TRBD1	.	TGTGCCAGCAGCACTTACCACAGGGGCTGGGCAGATACGCAGTATTTT	CASSTYHRGWADTQYF
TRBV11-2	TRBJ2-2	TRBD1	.	TGTGCCAGCAGCTTAGACACAGGGGGCGGCGGGGAGCTGTTTTTT	CASSLDTGGGGELFF
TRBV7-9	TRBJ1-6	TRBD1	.	TGTGCCAGCAGCCAAGACCCGACAGGGGGCAATTCACCCCTCCACTTT	CASSQDPTGGNSPLHF
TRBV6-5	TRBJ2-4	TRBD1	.	TGTGCCAGCGTTCGAGACAGGGGCAAAAACATTCAGTACTTC	CASVRDRGKNIQYF
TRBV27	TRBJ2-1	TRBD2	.	TGTGCCACTACTAGCGGGACTGCCTACAATGAGCAGTTCTTC	CATTSGTAYNEQFF
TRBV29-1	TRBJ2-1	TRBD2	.	TGCAGCGTTGAGTCTAGCGGGAGGTGGGGTGAGCAGTTCTTC	CSVESSGRWGEQFF
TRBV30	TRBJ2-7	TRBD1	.	TGTGCCTGGGGCGGACAGGGGATTTCTTACGAGCAGTACTTC	CAWGGQGISYEQYF
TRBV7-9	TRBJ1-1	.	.	TGTGCCAGCAGCACGGGGGGCGCCGGGGCTTTCTTT	CASSTGGAGAFF
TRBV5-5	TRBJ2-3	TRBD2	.	TGTGCCAGCAGTCGCGGGGGGCCGACAGATACGCAGTATTTT	CASSRGGPTDTQYF
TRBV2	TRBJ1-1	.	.	TGTGCCAGCAGTGAATGGCATCTAGCTTTCTTT	CASSEWHLAFF
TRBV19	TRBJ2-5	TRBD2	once	TGTGCCAGTAGTTGGTCTAGCGGGCCAAGGCAGACCCAGTACTTC	CASSWSSGPRQTQYF
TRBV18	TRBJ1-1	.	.	TGTGCCAGCTCACCACTCGGGGCGGGGACTGAAGCTTTCTTT	CASSPLGAGTEAFF
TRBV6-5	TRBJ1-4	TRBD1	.	TGTGCCAGCAGATCCGGGACAGTCAATGAAAAACTGTTTTTT	CASRSGTVNEKLFF
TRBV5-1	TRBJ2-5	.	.	TGCGCCAGCAGCGCAGGGACTGGTGGAGAGACCCAGTACTTC	CASSAGTGGETQYF
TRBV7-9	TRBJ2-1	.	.	TGTGCCAGCAGCTTAGGGACAGCTTACAATGAGCAGTTCTTC	CASSLGTAYNEQFF
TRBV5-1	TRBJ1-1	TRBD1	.	TGCGCCAGCAGCTGGGGGGACAGAAATTTCCTGAACACTGAAGCTTTCTTT	CASSWGDRNFLNTEAFF
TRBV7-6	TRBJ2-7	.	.	TGTGCCAGCAGCCACTACGAGCAGTACTTC	CASSHYEQYF
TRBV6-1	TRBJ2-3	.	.	TGTGCCAGCAGTGATGGCGGGGGCACAGATACGCAGTATTTT	CASSDGGGTDTQYF
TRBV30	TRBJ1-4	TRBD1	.	TGTGCCTGGAGTATTGACAGGGATGAAAAACTGTTTTTT	CAWSIDRDEKLFF
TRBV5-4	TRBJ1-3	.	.	TGTGCCAGCAGCTTGGCTCCCTCTGGAAACACCATATATTTT	CASSLAPSGNTIYF
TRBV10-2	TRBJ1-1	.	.	TGCGCCAGCAGTGATGTGGGGGCCGCAGCTTTCTTT	CASSDVGAAAFF
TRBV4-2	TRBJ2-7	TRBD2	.	TGTGCCAGCAGCCAAGATCCAAGCGGGATCACCTACGAGCAGTACTTC	CASSQDPSGITYEQYF
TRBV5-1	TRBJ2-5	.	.	TGCGCCAGCAGCTTGGTTCCCAGGCAAGAGACCCAGTACTTC	CASSLVPRQETQYF
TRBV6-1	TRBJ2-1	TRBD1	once	TGTGCCAGCACCATGACAGGGCCCTACAATGAGCAGTTCTTC	CASTMTGPYNEQFF
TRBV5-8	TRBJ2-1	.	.	TGTGCCAGCAGCCCGATCGGGATTTTCTACAATGAGCAGTTCTTC	CASSPIGIFYNEQFF
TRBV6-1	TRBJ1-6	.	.	TGTGCCAGCAGAGCCTGGAATTCACCCCTCCACTTT	CASRAWNSPLHF
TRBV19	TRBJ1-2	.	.	TGTGCCAGTAGTATAGTCCCTCCTCCGGGTGGCTACACCTTC	CASSIVPPPGGYTF
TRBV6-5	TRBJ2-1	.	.	TGTGCCAGCAGCATCTCCAGGGCGGGGAGCAATGAGCAGTTCTTC	CASSISRAGSNEQFF
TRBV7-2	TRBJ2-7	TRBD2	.	TGTGCCAGCAGCTTAGCGTGGAGGGCTAGCGGGAGTAGCTACGAGCAGTACTTC	CASSLAWRASGSSYEQYF
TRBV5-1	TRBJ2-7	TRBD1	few	TGCGCCAGCAGCTACAATGACAGGGGATACGAGCAGTACTTC	CASSYNDRGYEQYF
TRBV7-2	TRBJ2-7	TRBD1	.	TGTGCCAGCAGCTTCATGACAGGGGGTTACGAGCAGTACTTC	CASSFMTGGYEQYF
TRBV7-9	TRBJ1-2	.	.	TGTGCCAGCAGCCAAGCCGGGGACTATGGCTACACCTTC	CASSQAGDYGYTF
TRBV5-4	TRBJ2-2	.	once	TGTGCCAGCAGCTTCCCAGGGATGAACACCGGGGAGCTGTTTTTT	CASSFPGMNTGELFF
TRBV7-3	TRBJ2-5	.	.	TGTGCCAGCAGCCCGGACAGCCTCGAGACCCAGTACTTC	CASSPDSLETQYF
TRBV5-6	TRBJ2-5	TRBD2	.	TGTGCCAGCAGTTCTAGCGGGGGGAAGGCCCAGTACTTC	CASSSSGGKAQYF